A single sample is the source of the 32 T cell receptor beta chains below, sequenced in a study of control samples from healthy donors and cancer patients. TCRdb keeps only in-frame clones here, not all; method: immunoSEQ multiplex PCR. The data show under 150,000 clones, about 89% seen once. The sequenced sample consisted of blood. Receptor source: a man between 60 and 75 years old in good health.

This clone was seen just once. The chain links TRBV3-1 (or the pseudogene TRBV3-2) to TRBJ2-3, with 13 bases that match TRBD2. The germline CDR1 and CDR2 sequences are LGHDT and YNNKEL (reference sequence). CDR3 length: 17 residues. With V trimmed by 0 bases and J by 6 bases, 6 bases remained unmatched. CDR3 sequence: CASSQERTGLAGDTQYF. CDR3 bases: TGTGCCAGCAGCCAAGAGAGGACGGGACTAGCGGGGGATACGCAGTATTTT.

This rearrangement joins TRBV28 to TRBJ1-2; D may be TRBD1 (5 bases). This CDR3 has 16 amino acids. The germline V gene encodes CDR1 MDHEN and CDR2 SYDVKM. The ends were cut back, 4 bases at V and 8 bases at J, with 23 bases in the middle. The CDR3 loop is CASSSTDGGMVGGYTF. The CDR3 nucleotides read TGTGCCAGCAGTTCAACGGATGGGGGGATGGTTGGCGGCTACACCTTC.

This clone occurred once. The CDR3 is CASSRGSGNTIYF. CDR3 DNA sequence: TGTGCCAGCAGTAGGGGGTCTGGAAACACCATATATTTT. The rearrangement joins TRBV7-3 to TRBJ1-3, with D tentatively TRBD1 (6 bases). Germline V gene lookup returns CDR1 SGHTA and CDR2 FQGTGA. The V gene lost 6 bases and the J gene lost 1 base, with 7 bases spanning the gap. The CDR3 spans 13 residues.

The count of this clone is one. V gene TRBV4-1 combines with J gene TRBJ2-7, with 8 bases identical to TRBD1. V lost 1 base, J lost 2 bases, and 4 bases stayed unmatched. CDR3 size: 15 residues. Germline CDR1 is MGHRA and CDR2 is YSYEKL. The CDR3 spells CASSQGTGQAYEQYF. The CDR3 nucleotides read TGCGCCAGCAGCCAAGGTACGGGACAGGCCTACGAGCAGTACTTC.

The CDR3 is CSAGGVGDQPQHF. The CDR3 region has the DNA TGCAGTGCTGGTGGTGTAGGCGACCAGCCCCAGCATTTT. This chain links TRBV20-1 with TRBJ1-5; D is unclear. V was trimmed by 5 bases and J by 7 bases, leaving 15 bases between them. Germline CDR1 DFQATT, CDR2 SNEGSKA (reference sequence). CDR3 length equals 13 residues.

This chain joins TRBV11-2 and TRBJ1-2; D not certain. The germline gives CDR1 SGHAT, CDR2 FQNNGV. V dropped 2 bases and J dropped 7 bases, with 14 bases sitting between them. This CDR3 comprises 14 residues. The CDR3 DNA is TGTGCCAGCAGCTTATACGAGACATTCGGTGGCTACACCTTC. This translates into CASSLYETFGGYTF.

The V gene is TRBV7-2, the J gene TRBJ1-5; D perhaps matches TRBD1 (5 bases). CDR1 and CDR2 from the germline V gene are SGHTA and FQGNSA. Trimming shortened V by 4 bases and J by 0 bases, and 10 bases separated the two germline ends. This CDR3 comprises 15 residues. CDR3 in DNA: TGTGCCAGCAGCTCCGACAGAAATAGCAATCAGCCCCAGCATTTT. Protein product: CASSSDRNSNQPQHF.

J is TRBJ1-5 and V is TRBV5-1, with D possibly TRBD1 on 5 matching bases. V was trimmed by 4 bases and J by 4 bases, leaving 12 bases between them. The CDR3 has 14 residues. CDR1 and CDR2 (germline): SGHRS, YFSETQ. CDR3 region: CASSAGTANQPQHF. The CDR3 DNA reads TGCGCCAGCAGCGCTGGGACTGCTAATCAGCCCCAGCATTTT.

Here the CDR3 reads CASSLGLVNTGELFF. For the CDR3, the DNA is TGTGCCAGCAGCTTAGGTCTGGTGAACACCGGGGAGCTGTTTTTT. The chain uses TRBV5-5 and TRBJ2-2; D call uncertain. The germline V and J ends were trimmed by 2 bases and 1 base, with 9 bases remaining between them. CDR1 and CDR2 from the germline V gene are SGHKS and YYEKEE (reference sequence). The CDR3 contains 15 residues.

CDR3 DNA sequence: TGTGCCAGCAGGGGGGGACAGGGAGACTATGGCTACACCTTC. Residues: CASRGGQGDYGYTF. V usage is TRBV28 and J usage is TRBJ1-2, with TRBD1 matching 9 bases. The trim removed 6 bases at V and 3 bases at J, leaving 5 bases unmatched. The germline V gene encodes CDR1 MDHEN and CDR2 SYDVKM. The CDR3 runs 14 residues.

The J gene is TRBJ2-7, the V gene TRBV18, with TRBD1 identical over 8 bases. Germline V gives CDR1 KGHSH, CDR2 LQKENI. V lost 3 bases and J lost 0; bases outside the gene matches: 4. The CDR3 extends over 15 amino acids. The CDR3 is CASSPGQVTSYEQYF. In DNA form, the CDR3 reads TGTGCCAGCTCACCGGGACAGGTAACCTCCTACGAGCAGTACTTC.

The gene calls are TRBV15 and TRBJ2-4; no clear D gene. The germline V gene encodes CDR1 LNHNV and CDR2 YYDKDF (reference sequence). The CDR3 extends over 18 amino acids. V was cut by 0 bases and J by 0 bases, with 15 bases left in between. The CDR3 loop is CATSREDPTELAKNIQYF. Written as DNA, the CDR3 is TGTGCCACCAGCAGAGAAGACCCCACGGAGCTAGCCAAAAACATTCAGTACTTC.

The chain recombines TRBV16 with TRBJ1-5; TRBD1 might be the D (5 bases). This CDR3 comprises 13 residues. V was shortened by 0 bases and J by 10 bases, with 10 bases between the two germline ends. Per the germline V gene, CDR1 is KGHSY and CDR2 is FQNENV. The CDR3 coding sequence is TGTGCCAGCAGCCAATCTGGGGGGATACCCCAGCATTTT. Its protein product is CASSQSGGIPQHF. The variable domain in full, completed from reference TRBV16 and TRBJ1-5, reads GEEVAQTPKHLVRGEGQKAKLYCAPIKGHSYVFWYQQVLKNEFKFLISFQNENVFDETGMPKERFSAKCLPNSPCSLEIQATKLEDSAVYFCASSQSGGIPQHFGDGTRLSIL.

The V gene is TRBV15, the J gene TRBJ1-1; 8 positions match TRBD1. The CDR3 covers 14 residues. Germline CDR1 reads LNHNV; CDR2 reads YYDKDF (reference sequence). The trim removed 0 bases at V and 8 bases at J, leaving 5 bases unmatched. The CDR3 DNA reads as TGTGCCACCAGCAGAGACAGGGGGCTAGCCGAAGCTTTCTTT. It codes for CATSRDRGLAEAFF.

V and J are TRBV9 and TRBJ1-6, with a weak D call TRBD1 (6 bases). Germline-derived CDR1 and CDR2 are SGDLS and YYNGEE. The CDR3 has 15 residues. V lost 0 bases to trimming and J lost 8 bases, with 12 bases between them. CDR3 sequence (DNA): TGTGCCAGCAGCGTAGTTGGCAGGGGACATTCACCCCTCCACTTT. It is translated as CASSVVGRGHSPLHF.

The gene calls are TRBV14 and TRBJ2-7, with D possibly matching TRBD1 (6 bases). The V and J ends lost 1 base and 4 bases respectively, with 20 bases between them. The CDR3 length is 17 residues. CDR1 and CDR2 (germline): SGHDN, FVKESK. CDR3 DNA: TGTGCCAGCAGCCAAGTTTTTGGAATAGGACAGCAATACGAGCAGTACTTC. It codes for CASSQVFGIGQQYEQYF.

This clone occurred once. CDR3 DNA sequence: TGTGCCAGCAGCCAACTGGGGCTTTACGAGCAGTACTTC. It encodes CASSQLGLYEQYF. The chain has TRBV3-1 (or the pseudogene TRBV3-2) and TRBJ2-7, with a possible D match to TRBD1 (5 bases). Germline V gene data show CDR1 as LGHDT and CDR2 as YNNKEL (reference sequence). V was shortened by 2 bases and J by 4 bases, with 9 bases between the two germline ends. The CDR3 is 13 residues long.

The chain couples TRBV6-1 to TRBJ2-3, with 9 bases lining up with TRBD1. The CDR3 runs to 16 residues. Germline assignment: CDR1 MNHNS and CDR2 SASEGT. V trimming: 3 bases; J trimming: 3 bases; junction bases outside the gene matches: 7. CDR3 nucleotide sequence: TGTGCCAGCAGTGAGGGGACAGGGATCGGGACAGATACGCAGTATTTT. It translates to CASSEGTGIGTDTQYF.

This sequence joins TRBV28 and TRBJ2-7; perhaps TRBD2 as D (6 bases). The V end was cut by 6 bases, the J end by 2 bases, with 14 bases between. Per the germline V gene, CDR1 is MDHEN and CDR2 is SYDVKM. This CDR3 contains 14 residues. The CDR3 is CASSPGGVPYEQYF. In DNA, the CDR3 is TGTGCCAGCAGCCCCGGAGGGGTTCCCTACGAGCAGTACTTC.

The V and J genes are TRBV15 and TRBJ1-1, with D maybe TRBD1 (5 bases). The germline V gene has CDR1 LNHNV and CDR2 YYDKDF (reference sequence). This CDR3 comprises 14 residues. The ends were cut back, 0 bases at V and 5 bases at J, with 10 bases in the middle. The CDR3 region has the DNA TGTGCCACCAGCAGAGATATCGCAGGGACTGAAGCTTTCTTT. Protein sequence: CATSRDIAGTEAFF. Using reference TRBV15 and TRBJ1-1 for the parts outside the CDR3, the full variable domain is DAMVIQNPRYQVTQFGKPVTLSCSQTLNHNVMYWYQQKSSQAPKLLFHYYDKDFNNEADTPDNFQSRRPNTSFCFLDIRSPGLGDTAMYLCATSRDIAGTEAFFGQGTRLTVV.

The chain recombines TRBV7-9 with TRBJ1-2; no reliable D call. Germline CDR1 and CDR2: SEHNR and FQNEAQ (reference sequence). The CDR3 length is 13 residues. Trimming cost V 5 bases and J 1 base, with 8 bases left between them. In DNA, the CDR3 is TGTGCCAGCAGCCTTGGATTTAACTATGGCTACACCTTC. Translated, it gives CASSLGFNYGYTF.

J is TRBJ1-1 and V is TRBV9, with D perhaps matching TRBD1 (5 bases). CDR1 and CDR2 (germline): SGDLS, YYNGEE. The V end was cut by 0 bases, the J end by 1 base, with 7 bases between. The CDR3 is made up of 14 amino acids. The CDR3 reads CASSVVDTNTEAFF. The CDR3 DNA is TGTGCCAGCAGCGTAGTGGACACGAACACTGAAGCTTTCTTT.

This clone was detected a few times. This sequence joins TRBV27 and TRBJ2-2; no clear D. V lost 8 bases and J 3 bases, leaving 13 bases between the germline ends. CDR1 and CDR2 from the germline V gene are MNHEY and SMNVEV (reference sequence). The CDR3 consists of 14 residues. This chain's CDR3 is CASGAVAHTGELFF. CDR3 bases: TGTGCCAGCGGCGCTGTAGCTCACACCGGGGAGCTGTTTTTT.

The rearrangement links TRBV7-3 to TRBJ2-3, with TRBD1 matching over 7 bases. CDR1 and CDR2 (germline): SGHTA, FQGTGA. The junction had 10 bases not matched to a gene; V was cut back by 5 bases and J by 5 bases. The CDR3 runs to 15 residues. For the CDR3, the DNA is TGTGCCAGCAGCGTAGGGGGCGTCGCAGTAGATACGCAGTATTTT. Encoded protein: CASSVGGVAVDTQYF.

The V call is TRBV5-4, the J call TRBJ1-3; D might be TRBD1 (6 bases). The V and J ends lost 3 bases and 4 bases respectively, with 14 bases between them. Germline lookup yields CDR1 SGHNT and CDR2 YYREEE (reference sequence). CDR3 length: 15 amino acids. CDR3 region: CASSSQGSAGNTIYF. The CDR3, as DNA: TGTGCCAGCAGCTCTCAGGGGTCGGCAGGAAACACCATATATTTT.

The table lists this clone with a count of one. This chain connects TRBV7-2 to TRBJ1-1; no clear D. Trimming pared 4 bases from V and 10 bases from J, leaving 16 bases between. Looked up from germline, CDR1 is SGHTA and CDR2 is FQGNSA. CDR3 length: 13 residues. CDR3 region: CASSSRRFSVAFF. As DNA, the CDR3 is TGTGCCAGCAGCTCCCGCCGGTTCTCCGTAGCTTTCTTT.

The chain links TRBV12-3 or TRBV12-4 to TRBJ2-1; D not resolved. The CDR3 is made up of 12 amino acids. Trimming took off 3 bases at V and 4 bases at J, with 4 bases between the two ends. The CDR3 DNA sequence: TGTGCCAGCAGTTTTCGGTACAATGAGCAGTTCTTC. This encodes CASSFRYNEQFF.

J is TRBJ1-6 and V is TRBV6-1; TRBD1 matches 9 bases. CDR3 length equals 15 residues. The V gene end was trimmed by 6 bases and the J gene end by 9 bases; junction bases not matched to a gene: 9. CDR1 and CDR2 (germline): MNHNS, SASEGT. The CDR3 coding sequence is TGTGCCAGCAGGGCCCTCGGGACAGGGTTTTCACCCCTCCACTTT. As protein: CASRALGTGFSPLHF.

Remarks on this clone: This specimen includes other DNA sequences encoding the same CDR3. This rearrangement joins TRBV5-1 to TRBJ1-5; D is possibly TRBD1 (5 bases). V lost 4 bases and J lost 7, with 15 bases in between. Germline V gives CDR1 SGHRS, CDR2 YFSETQ. CDR3 length equals 14 residues. The CDR3 region is CASSRGGEGQPQHF. CDR3 nucleotide sequence: TGCGCCAGCAGCCGGGGAGGGGAGGGGCAGCCCCAGCATTTT.

This clone was counted once. This chain links TRBV28 with TRBJ2-2, with TRBD2 as a possible D gene (6 bases). CDR1 MDHEN and CDR2 SYDVKM come from the germline V gene. The ends were cut back, 5 bases at V and 5 bases at J, with 21 bases in the middle. The CDR3 is 17 amino acids. The CDR3 is CASSLIPSTGETGELFF. The DNA of the CDR3 is TGTGCCAGCAGTCTTATCCCTAGCACGGGGGAAACCGGGGAGCTGTTTTTT.

This clone appeared a few times. For the CDR3, the DNA is TGTGCCAGCAGTATCAACCCCGGGCGGGGAGAAGAAAAACTGTTTTTT. The encoded protein is CASSINPGRGEEKLFF. The gene calls are TRBV28 and TRBJ1-4; D is undetermined. The CDR3 has 16 amino acids. The germline V and J ends were trimmed by 5 bases and 8 bases, with 21 bases remaining between them. Germline assignment: CDR1 MDHEN and CDR2 SYDVKM. Looking up the rest from reference TRBV28 and TRBJ1-4 gives the full variable domain: DVKVTQSSRYLVKRTGEKVFLECVQDMDHENMFWYRQDPGLGLRLIYFSYDVKMKEKGDIPEGYSVSREKKERFSLILESASTNQTSMYLCASSINPGRGEEKLFFGSGTQLSVL.

This chain uses TRBV20-1 with TRBJ1-1; a weak D match, TRBD1 (6 bases). Deletions cut 6 bases from V and 5 bases from J, with 25 bases between. CDR1 and CDR2 (germline): DFQATT, SNEGSKA (reference sequence). CDR3 length equals 16 residues. CDR3 loop: CSASRATGGARTEAFF. CDR3 DNA sequence: TGCAGTGCAAGTAGGGCCACGGGGGGGGCGCGGACTGAAGCTTTCTTT.